Below are 26 T cell receptor beta chains sequenced from a single sample in a study of post-analysis software for immune sequencing data. Unique molecular identifiers tagged the TCR beta cDNA libraries. One entry per CDR3 protein, called by TCRdb with MiXCR from the PCR reads. The repertoire holds roughly 150,000 distinct CDR3 sequences, with about 34% as singletons. The sequencing used blood, collected after autologous hematopoietic stem cell transplantation. These receptors originate from a girl aged 10 to 17 with multiple sclerosis.

This chain connects TRBV29-1 to TRBJ2-1; no firm D call. The ends were cut back, 0 bases at V and 2 bases at J, with 8 bases in the middle. The length of the CDR3 is 14 residues. Looked up from germline, CDR1 is SQVTM and CDR2 is ANQGSEA. CDR3 region: CSVEDGQTYNEQFF. The CDR3 DNA sequence: TGCAGCGTTGAAGACGGCCAGACCTACAATGAGCAGTTCTTC.

This clonotype was seen repeatedly, ten times or more. CDR3: CAISSGGDNEQFF. DNA for the CDR3: TGTGCCATCAGTAGCGGGGGGGACAATGAGCAGTTCTTC. The chain recombines TRBV10-3 with TRBJ2-1; 10 bases align to TRBD2. J was trimmed by 5 bases and V by 5 bases; bases with no gene match: 0. This CDR3 is built from 13 residues. Looked up from germline, CDR1 is ENHRY and CDR2 is SYGVKD.

The chain is built from TRBV7-9 and TRBJ1-1, with D possibly being TRBD1 (5 bases). Germline assignment: CDR1 SEHNR and CDR2 FQNEAQ (reference sequence). The CDR3 consists of 14 residues. V was cut by 6 bases and J by 6 bases, with 17 bases left in between. Written as DNA, the CDR3 is TGTGCCAGCAGTATCTTGGGGGGAGGACCTGAAGCTTTCTTT. Translation: CASSILGGGPEAFF.

This clonotype was recorded a few times. Its ends do not fully match the called genes, so a read error is possible. The V call is TRBV7-7, the J call TRBJ2-5, with D possibly being TRBD1 (7 bases). The germline V gene encodes CDR1 SSHAT and CDR2 FNYEAQ (reference sequence). CDR3 length: 14 amino acids. Here the CDR3 DNA reads TGTGCTAGCAGCTCAGGGGGGCCACAAGAGACCCAGTACTTC. Translation gives CASSSGGPQETQYF.

This clonotype was counted a few times. This rearrangement joins TRBV28 to TRBJ2-1; D is possibly TRBD2 (5 bases). Germline CDR1 is MDHEN and CDR2 is SYDVKM. The ends were cut back, 4 bases at V and 0 bases at J, with 13 bases in the middle. The CDR3 is 16 amino acids. The CDR3 here is CASSSLAGPSYNEQFF. The CDR3 coding sequence is TGTGCCAGCAGTTCCCTTGCGGGCCCCTCCTACAATGAGCAGTTCTTC.

The chain is built from TRBV20-1 and TRBJ1-5; tentatively, D is TRBD1 (5 bases). Trimming cost V 3 bases and J 0 bases, with 15 bases left between them. CDR1 and CDR2 (germline): DFQATT, SNEGSKA (reference sequence). The CDR3 runs 16 residues. In DNA, the CDR3 is TGCAGTGCTAGGAAGGGGTCCGGCTATAGCAATCAGCCCCAGCATTTT. This translates into CSARKGSGYSNQPQHF.

This chain joins TRBV12-3 or TRBV12-4 and TRBJ2-3, with D possibly matching TRBD2 (6 bases). The CDR3 has 14 residues. V gave up 6 bases and J gave up 5 bases, with 15 bases separating them. CDR3 DNA: TGTGCCAGCAGGCTGGGGGGATTTGGAGATACGCAGTATTTT. Translation: CASRLGGFGDTQYF.

The chain is built from TRBV12-3 or TRBV12-4 and TRBJ1-6; D remains ambiguous. The CDR3 has 16 amino acids. Trimming stripped 6 bases from V and 4 bases from J, with 16 bases between. The CDR3 here is CASSATAVGYNSPLHF. In nucleotides, the CDR3 is TGTGCCAGCAGCGCGACGGCCGTGGGGTATAATTCACCCCTCCACTTT.

V and J are TRBV15 and TRBJ1-3; D remains unclear. Per germline, CDR1 LNHNV and CDR2 YYDKDF (reference sequence). The CDR3 extends over 15 amino acids. V was pared by 0 bases and J by 4 bases, with 10 bases between. CDR3 region: CATSRDMAAGNTIYF. The CDR3 region has the DNA TGTGCCACCAGCAGAGATATGGCAGCGGGAAACACCATATATTTT.

The V gene is TRBV20-1, the J gene TRBJ2-7, with TRBD2 identical over 9 bases. With 6 bases clipped from V and 12 bases from J, the junction kept 12 bases outside the gene matches. CDR3 size: 12 residues. Per the germline V gene, CDR1 is DFQATT and CDR2 is SNEGSKA (reference sequence). The CDR3 region is CSAQGLTSGLYF. The CDR3 DNA is TGCAGTGCCCAGGGGCTGACTAGCGGCTTGTACTTC.

V gene TRBV5-1 combines with J gene TRBJ1-2, with 7 bases matching TRBD1. The CDR3 covers 13 residues. Germline assignment: CDR1 SGHRS and CDR2 YFSETQ. J gave up 7 bases and V 5 bases, and 8 bases lay outside the gene matches. CDR3 in DNA: TGCGCCAGCAGTGAACAGGGGAGTCGTGGCTACACCTTC. This encodes CASSEQGSRGYTF.

This chain uses TRBV12-3 or TRBV12-4 with TRBJ2-5; possibly TRBD1 or TRBD2 for D (5 bases each). CDR3 length: 12 residues. The ends were cut back, 5 bases at V and 3 bases at J, with 7 bases in the middle. DNA for the CDR3: TGTGCCAGCAGTCGGGACGAAGAGACCCAGTACTTC. The encoded protein is CASSRDEETQYF.

The J gene is TRBJ1-2, the V gene TRBV7-2; D not certain. CDR1 SGHTA and CDR2 FQGNSA come from the germline V gene. CDR3 size: 17 residues. V was trimmed by 5 bases and J by 0 bases, leaving 19 bases between them. The CDR3 here is CASSPRIFGLANYGYTF. CDR3 coding DNA: TGTGCCAGCAGCCCCAGGATTTTTGGCTTAGCTAACTATGGCTACACCTTC.

About this clonotype: With a much larger clone just one base away, this may be a read error. The chain carries TRBV7-9 and TRBJ2-3; D may correspond to TRBD1 or TRBD2 (5 bases each). Looked up from germline, CDR1 is SEHNR and CDR2 is FQNEAQ (reference sequence). The CDR3 covers 15 residues. V was cut by 5 bases and J by 2 bases, with 14 bases left in between. The chain's CDR3 is CASSADGANTDTQYF. CDR3 DNA sequence: TGTGCCAGCAGCGCGGACGGGGCCAACACAGATACGCAGTATTTT.

As for this clonotype: The junction departs from the called germline gene at one end, perhaps through a read error. This chain links TRBV9 with TRBJ1-2; TRBD1 matches 10 bases. This CDR3 has 15 residues. Germline loops: CDR1 SGDLS, CDR2 YYNGEE. CDR3 sequence (DNA): TGTACCAGCAGCTCGCCGGGACAGGGGATAGATGGCTACACCTTC. Its protein product is CTSSSPGQGIDGYTF.

The CDR3 is CASSVYWTGGGDEQYF. CDR3 coding DNA: TGTGCCAGCAGTGTCTATTGGACAGGGGGCGGGGACGAGCAGTACTTC. The chain is built from TRBV6-1 and TRBJ2-7; 11 positions match TRBD1. CDR1 and CDR2 from the germline V gene are MNHNS and SASEGT. The J segment lost 5 bases and the V segment lost 4 bases, leaving 10 bases of the junction unmatched. CDR3 size: 16 residues.

The chain uses TRBV5-1 and TRBJ2-7; D might be TRBD1 (6 bases). CDR1 SGHRS and CDR2 YFSETQ come from the germline V gene. V lost 0 bases and J lost 3, with 13 bases in between. The CDR3 sequence is 15 residues long. The CDR3 region is CASSLVPGHNYEQYF. The CDR3 DNA follows: TGCGCCAGCAGCTTGGTCCCGGGACATAACTACGAGCAGTACTTC.

Notes on this clonotype: The conserved final phenylalanine or tryptophan is absent from the CDR3, which likely points to a read error. CDR3 sequence (DNA): TGTGCCAGCAGCTTAACCAGCTCCTACGAGCAGTACCTC. Protein: CASSLTSSYEQYL. The chain joins TRBV7-8 to TRBJ2-7; D not certain. Trimming stripped 2 bases from V and 0 bases from J, with 5 bases between. CDR3 length: 13 amino acids. CDR1 is SGHVS and CDR2 is FQNEAQ in the germline V gene.

The genes are TRBV20-1 and TRBJ2-1, with 7 bases that match TRBD1. Losses at the gene ends were 5 bases for V and 4 bases for J; bases not matched to a gene: 11. This CDR3 is built from 15 residues. Germline V lookup: CDR1 DFQATT, CDR2 SNEGSKA (reference sequence). CDR3 loop: CSAGTSRDRYNEQFF. The CDR3 region has the DNA TGCAGTGCTGGAACCTCCCGGGACAGATACAATGAGCAGTTCTTC.

The CDR3 region is CSASWTGGGYQPQHF. The CDR3 DNA sequence: TGCAGTGCTTCCTGGACAGGGGGAGGGTATCAGCCCCAGCATTTT. The chain couples TRBV20-1 to TRBJ1-5; 10 bases fit TRBD1. From germline, CDR1 is DFQATT and CDR2 SNEGSKA (reference sequence). The V segment lost 5 bases and the J segment 5 bases; nucleotides outside the gene matches: 9. The CDR3 has 15 residues.

The chain is built from TRBV28 and TRBJ2-3; possibly TRBD1 for D (6 bases). This CDR3 comprises 15 residues. V was shortened by 6 bases and J by 2 bases, with 15 bases between the two germline ends. Germline CDR1 MDHEN, CDR2 SYDVKM. CDR3 protein: CASSTRQDVTDTQYF. In DNA, the CDR3 is TGTGCCAGCAGCACACGACAGGATGTCACAGATACGCAGTATTTT.

This clonotype was seen only a few times. This chain connects TRBV12-3 or TRBV12-4 to TRBJ1-6; the D is unclear. The CDR3 totals 15 residues. The V and J ends lost 5 bases and 5 bases respectively, with 13 bases between them. CDR3 residues: CASSGPGINNSPLHF. CDR3 bases: TGTGCCAGCAGTGGGCCAGGAATAAATAATTCACCCCTCCACTTT.

The rearrangement joins TRBV4-1 to TRBJ1-1; D is unresolved. Germline V gene data show CDR1 as MGHRA and CDR2 as YSYEKL. The V and J ends lost 3 bases and 3 bases respectively, with 17 bases between them. The CDR3 covers 16 residues. This chain's CDR3 is CASSQGRVEKDTEAFF. CDR3 DNA sequence: TGCGCCAGCAGCCAGGGAAGAGTGGAGAAAGACACTGAAGCTTTCTTT.

This chain uses TRBV3-1 with TRBJ1-2; no reliable D call. Per germline, CDR1 LGHDT and CDR2 YNNKEL (reference sequence). Trimming cost V 0 bases and J 3 bases, with 5 bases left between them. The CDR3 extends over 13 amino acids. DNA of the CDR3: TGTGCCAGCAGCCAAGACACAGACTATGGCTACACCTTC. It encodes CASSQDTDYGYTF.

A word on this clonotype: Being one base from a much bigger clone, this may be a read error. The chain uses TRBV7-2 and TRBJ2-1; maybe TRBD1 (5 bases). V was pared by 5 bases and J by 2 bases, with 13 bases between. CDR3 length: 15 residues. From germline, CDR1 is SGHTA and CDR2 FQGNSA. The CDR3 DNA reads as TGTGCCAGCAGCGGTTCAGGGTTACCCTACAATGAGCAGTTCTTC. As protein: CASSGSGLPYNEQFF.

This clonotype showed up just once. The CDR3: CATSGRTGVADTQYF. Here the CDR3 DNA reads TGTGCCACCAGCGGCCGGACGGGCGTGGCGGATACGCAGTATTTT. The chain links TRBV15 to TRBJ2-3, with no clear D. Germline CDR1 LNHNV, CDR2 YYDKDF (reference sequence). The CDR3 length is 15 residues. Trimming shortened V by 5 bases and J by 6 bases, and 18 bases separated the two germline ends.